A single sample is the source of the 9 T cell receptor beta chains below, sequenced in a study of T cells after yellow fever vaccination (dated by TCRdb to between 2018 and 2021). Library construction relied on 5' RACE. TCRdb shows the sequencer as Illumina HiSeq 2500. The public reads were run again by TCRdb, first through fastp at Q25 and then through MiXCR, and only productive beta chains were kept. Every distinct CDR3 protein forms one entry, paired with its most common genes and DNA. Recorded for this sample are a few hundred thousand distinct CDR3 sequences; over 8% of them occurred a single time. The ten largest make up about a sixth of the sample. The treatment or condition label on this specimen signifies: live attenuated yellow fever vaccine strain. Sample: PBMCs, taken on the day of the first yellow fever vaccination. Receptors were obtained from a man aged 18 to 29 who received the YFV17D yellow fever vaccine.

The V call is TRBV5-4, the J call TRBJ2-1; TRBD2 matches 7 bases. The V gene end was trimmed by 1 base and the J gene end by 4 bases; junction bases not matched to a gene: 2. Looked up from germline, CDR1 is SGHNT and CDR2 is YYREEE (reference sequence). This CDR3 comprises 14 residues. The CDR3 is CASSLWGGYNEQFF. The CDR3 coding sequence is TGTGCCAGCAGCTTGTGGGGAGGGTACAATGAGCAGTTCTTC.

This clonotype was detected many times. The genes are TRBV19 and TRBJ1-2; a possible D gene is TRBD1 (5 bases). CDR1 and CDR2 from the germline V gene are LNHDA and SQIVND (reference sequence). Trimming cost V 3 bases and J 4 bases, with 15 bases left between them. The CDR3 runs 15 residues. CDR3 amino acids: CASSIFGSGIYGYTF. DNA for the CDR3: TGTGCCAGTAGTATCTTCGGGTCAGGGATCTATGGCTACACCTTC. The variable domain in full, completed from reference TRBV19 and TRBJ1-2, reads DGGITQSPKYLFRKEGQNVTLSCEQNLNHDAMYWYRQDPGQGLRLIYYSQIVNDFQKGDIAEGYSVSREKKESFPLTVTSAQKNPTAFYLCASSIFGSGIYGYTFGSGTRLTVV.

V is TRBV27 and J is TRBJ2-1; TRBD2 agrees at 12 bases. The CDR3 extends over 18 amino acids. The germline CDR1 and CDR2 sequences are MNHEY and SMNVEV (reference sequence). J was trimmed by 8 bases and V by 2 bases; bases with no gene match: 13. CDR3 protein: CASSLRSPLAGGPYEQFF. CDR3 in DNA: TGTGCCAGCAGTTTAAGGTCTCCTCTAGCGGGGGGGCCCTATGAGCAGTTCTTC.

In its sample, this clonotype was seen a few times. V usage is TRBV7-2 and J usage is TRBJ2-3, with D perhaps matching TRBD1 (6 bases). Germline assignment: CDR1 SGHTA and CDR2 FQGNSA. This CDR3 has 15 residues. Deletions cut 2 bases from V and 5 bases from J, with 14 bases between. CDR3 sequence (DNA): TGTGCCAGCAGCTTAAGTACAGGGTGGGGAGATACGCAGTATTTT. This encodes CASSLSTGWGDTQYF.

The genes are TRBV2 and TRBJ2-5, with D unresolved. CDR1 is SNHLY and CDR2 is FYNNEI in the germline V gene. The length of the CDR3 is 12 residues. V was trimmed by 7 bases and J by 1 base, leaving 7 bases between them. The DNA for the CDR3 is TGTGCCAGCATTGGTAGCCAAGAGACCCAGTACTTC. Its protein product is CASIGSQETQYF.

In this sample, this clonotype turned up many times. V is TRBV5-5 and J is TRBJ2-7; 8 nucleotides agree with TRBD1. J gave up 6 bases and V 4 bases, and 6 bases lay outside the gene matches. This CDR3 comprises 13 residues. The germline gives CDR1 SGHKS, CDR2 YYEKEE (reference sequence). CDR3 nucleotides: TGTGCCAGCAGCAGGACCACAGGGGGCGAGCAGTACTTC. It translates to CASSRTTGGEQYF.

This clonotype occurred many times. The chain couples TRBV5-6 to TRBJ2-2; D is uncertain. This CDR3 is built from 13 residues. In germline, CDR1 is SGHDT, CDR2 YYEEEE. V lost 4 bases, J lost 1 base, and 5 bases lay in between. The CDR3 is CASSRENTGELFF. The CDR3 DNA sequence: TGTGCCAGCAGCAGAGAGAACACCGGGGAGCTGTTTTTT.

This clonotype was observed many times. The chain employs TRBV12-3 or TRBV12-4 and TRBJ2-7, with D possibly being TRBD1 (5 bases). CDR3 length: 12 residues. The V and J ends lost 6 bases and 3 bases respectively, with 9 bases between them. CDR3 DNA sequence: TGTGCCAGCAGCCTCGACAGCTACGAGCAGTACGTC. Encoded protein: CASSLDSYEQYV.

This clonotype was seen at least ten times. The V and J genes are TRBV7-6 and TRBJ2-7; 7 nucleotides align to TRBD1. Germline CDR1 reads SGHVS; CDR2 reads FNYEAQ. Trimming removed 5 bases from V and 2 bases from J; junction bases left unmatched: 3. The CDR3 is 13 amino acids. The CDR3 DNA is TGTGCCAGCAGCCCTACAGGGGCCTACGAGCAGTACTTC. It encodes CASSPTGAYEQYF.